One and the same sample provided the 5 T cell receptor beta chains below, sequenced in a study of identical twins. TCRdb re-analysed the 5' RACE reads in MiXCR, keeping a single row per CDR3 protein. Of 1,800,000 or so distinct CDR3 sequences listed, less than 35% are singletons. Sequenced sample: cord blood. Receptors originate from a newborn girl in good health.

This clonotype was detected many times. The chain uses TRBV6-6 and TRBJ2-3; D gene ambiguous. This CDR3 region has 14 residues. V was clipped by 6 bases and J by 2 bases, with 12 bases between them. CDR1 is MNHNY and CDR2 is SVGAGI in the germline V gene (reference sequence). The CDR3 is CASSRLPATDTQYF. Written as DNA, the CDR3 is TGTGCCAGCAGCCGCCTCCCGGCCACAGATACGCAGTATTTT.

This clonotype was observed at least ten times. J is TRBJ2-7 and V is TRBV6-1; D tentatively fits TRBD1 or TRBD2 (5 bases each). Trimming left V 3 bases short and J 3 bases short, with 9 bases between. This CDR3 comprises 13 residues. CDR1 MNHNS and CDR2 SASEGT come from the germline V gene. The CDR3: CASSERGGYEQYF. The CDR3 DNA reads as TGTGCCAGCAGTGAGAGGGGCGGCTACGAGCAGTACTTC.

This sequence joins TRBV7-2 and TRBJ1-5, with D perhaps matching TRBD1 (5 bases). The CDR3 is 16 residues long. CDR1 and CDR2 from the germline V gene are SGHTA and FQGNSA. Deletions cut 1 base from V and 7 bases from J, with 17 bases between. CDR3 coding DNA: TGTGCCAGCAGCTTAGTTAACGGGGCCGCGGGCCAGCCCCAGCATTTT. This translates into CASSLVNGAAGQPQHF.

Concerning this clonotype itself: A read error is possible here, since a much larger clone lies one base away. The chain is built from TRBV3-1 and TRBJ2-4; perhaps TRBD1 as D (6 bases). V lost 4 bases and J lost 13, with 14 bases in between. Per the germline V gene, CDR1 is LGHDT and CDR2 is YNNKEL (reference sequence). The CDR3 runs 12 residues. This CDR3 reads CASSPTGIGQYF. For the CDR3, the DNA is TGTGCCAGCAGCCCCACAGGGATCGGGCAGTACTTC.

Only a few counts were recorded for this clonotype. The J gene is TRBJ2-3, the V gene TRBV20-1; D not resolved. The V gene's germline CDR1 is DFQATT and CDR2 SNEGSKA (reference sequence). CDR3 length: 15 amino acids. V gave up 0 bases and J gave up 2 bases, with 12 bases separating them. In DNA form, the CDR3 reads TGCAGTGCTAGAGAGGCCAGGAGATTCACAGATACGCAGTATTTT. This codes for CSAREARRFTDTQYF.